The entry that follows covers one T cell receptor (beta chain) sequence. The data belong to a study of blood T cell repertoires in COVID-19. Study at large: Some COVID-19 samples were acute and others convalescent; all came from the United States, Italy and Spain. T cells, B-cell-depleted T cells, or PBMCs supplied cDNA or gDNA.

Methods used by the authors: Researchers report that nucleated cell counts were estimated from reference gene primer amplification. TCRdb keeps only in-frame clones here, not all; method: immunoSEQ multiplex PCR. From that table come the V and J calls and clone size; the DNA was used to work out D and trimming. The sample consists of about 59,000 clones, around 70% of them appearing once. CDR1 SGHRS and CDR2 YFSETQ come from the germline V gene. The CDR3 is 14 residues long. The V and J ends lost 4 bases and 3 bases respectively, with 11 bases between them. The clonotype comes from a woman aged 50 to 60 with active or convalescent COVID-19. The chain employs TRBV5-1 and TRBJ2-1, with D tentatively TRBD2 (5 bases). Material: peripheral blood. This CDR3 reads CASSLPDYYNEQFF. The CDR3, as DNA: TGCGCCAGCAGCCTGCCCGACTACTACAATGAGCAGTTCTTC.